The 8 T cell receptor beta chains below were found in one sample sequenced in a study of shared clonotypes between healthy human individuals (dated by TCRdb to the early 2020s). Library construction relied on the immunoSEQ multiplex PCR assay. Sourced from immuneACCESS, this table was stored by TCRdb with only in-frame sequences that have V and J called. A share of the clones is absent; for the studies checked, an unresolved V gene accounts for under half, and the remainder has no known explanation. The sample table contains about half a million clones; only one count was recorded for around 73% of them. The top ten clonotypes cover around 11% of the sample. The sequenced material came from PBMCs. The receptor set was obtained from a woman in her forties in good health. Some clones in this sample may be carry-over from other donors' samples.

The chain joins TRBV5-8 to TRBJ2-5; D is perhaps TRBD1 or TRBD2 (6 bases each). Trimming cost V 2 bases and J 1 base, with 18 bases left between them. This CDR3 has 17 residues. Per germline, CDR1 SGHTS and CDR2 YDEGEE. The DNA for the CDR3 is TGTGCCAGCAGCTTCGGGGGCGATGGAGGGTTCCAAGAGACCCAGTACTTC. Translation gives CASSFGGDGGFQETQYF.

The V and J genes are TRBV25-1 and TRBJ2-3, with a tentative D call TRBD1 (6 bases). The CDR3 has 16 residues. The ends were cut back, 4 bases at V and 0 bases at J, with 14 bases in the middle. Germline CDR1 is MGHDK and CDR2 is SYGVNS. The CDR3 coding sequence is TGTGCCAGCAGTGCATACAGGGTCTCGAGCACAGATACGCAGTATTTT. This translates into CASSAYRVSSTDTQYF.

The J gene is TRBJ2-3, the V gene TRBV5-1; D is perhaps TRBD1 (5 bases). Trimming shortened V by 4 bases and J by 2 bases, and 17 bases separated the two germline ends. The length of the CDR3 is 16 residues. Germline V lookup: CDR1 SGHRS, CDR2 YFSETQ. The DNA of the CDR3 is TGCGCCAGCAGCCCCCAAGGGGTGGGGATCACAGATACGCAGTATTTT. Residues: CASSPQGVGITDTQYF.

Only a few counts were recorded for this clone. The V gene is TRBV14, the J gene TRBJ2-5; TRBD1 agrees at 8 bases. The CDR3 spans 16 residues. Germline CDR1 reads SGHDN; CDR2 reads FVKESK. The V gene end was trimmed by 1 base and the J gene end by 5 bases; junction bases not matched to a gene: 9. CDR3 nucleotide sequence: TGTGCCAGCAGCCAAGTGTCCAGGGGGCGCGGGGAGACCCAGTACTTC. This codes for CASSQVSRGRGETQYF.

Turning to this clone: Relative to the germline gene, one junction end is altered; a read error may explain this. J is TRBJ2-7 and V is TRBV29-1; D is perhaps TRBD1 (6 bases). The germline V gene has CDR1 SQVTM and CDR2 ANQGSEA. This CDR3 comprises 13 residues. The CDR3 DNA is TGCGGCGTTGTCTGGGGGCCTGCAGGGGAGCAGTACTTC. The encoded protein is CGVVWGPAGEQYF.

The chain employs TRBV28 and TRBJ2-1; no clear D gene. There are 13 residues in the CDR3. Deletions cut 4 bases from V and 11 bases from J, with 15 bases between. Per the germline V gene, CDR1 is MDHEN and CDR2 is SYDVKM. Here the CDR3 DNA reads TGTGCCAGCAGTTCGAACCCCGGACGTCAGCAGTTCTTC. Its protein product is CASSSNPGRQQFF.

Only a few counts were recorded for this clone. The CDR3 DNA reads TGTGCCAGCAGCTCTACTACAGGGGGCCACGAGCAGTACTTC. Its translation: CASSSTTGGHEQYF. The chain carries TRBV11-2 and TRBJ2-7, with 9 bases aligning to TRBD1. The CDR3 extends over 14 amino acids. CDR1 and CDR2 from the germline V gene are SGHAT and FQNNGV. Losses at the gene ends were 4 bases for V and 5 bases for J; bases not matched to a gene: 6.

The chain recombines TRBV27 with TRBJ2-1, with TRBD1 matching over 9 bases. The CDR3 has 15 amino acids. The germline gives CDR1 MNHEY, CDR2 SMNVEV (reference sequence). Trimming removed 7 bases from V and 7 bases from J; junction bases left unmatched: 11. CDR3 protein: CASTLDRGPLNEQFF. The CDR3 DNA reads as TGTGCCAGCACCCTGGACAGGGGCCCCCTAAATGAGCAGTTCTTC.